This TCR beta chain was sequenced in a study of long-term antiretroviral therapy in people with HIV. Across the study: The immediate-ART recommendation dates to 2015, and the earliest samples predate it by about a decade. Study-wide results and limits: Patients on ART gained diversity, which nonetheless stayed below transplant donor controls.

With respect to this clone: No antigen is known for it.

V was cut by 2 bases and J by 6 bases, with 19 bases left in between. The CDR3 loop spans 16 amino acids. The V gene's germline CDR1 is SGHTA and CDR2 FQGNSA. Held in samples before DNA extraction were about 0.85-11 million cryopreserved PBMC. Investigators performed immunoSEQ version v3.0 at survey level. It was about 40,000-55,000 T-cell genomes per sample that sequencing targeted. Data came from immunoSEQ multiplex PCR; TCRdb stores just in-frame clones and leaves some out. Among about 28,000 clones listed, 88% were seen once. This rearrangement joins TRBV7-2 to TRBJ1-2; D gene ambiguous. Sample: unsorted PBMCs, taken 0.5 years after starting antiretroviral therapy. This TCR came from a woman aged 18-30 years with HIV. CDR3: CASSLLEAVRSHGYTF. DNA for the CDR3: TGTGCCAGCAGCTTACTGGAGGCCGTTCGTAGCCATGGCTACACCTTC.